The TCR beta chain under discussion was sequenced for a study of T cell responses to AZD1222 COVID-19 vaccine. The CDR3 covers 15 residues. CDR1 WNHNN and CDR2 SYGVQD come from the germline V gene (reference sequence). Trimming shortened V by 2 bases and J by 2 bases, and 10 bases separated the two germline ends. In the case of this clone: What it recognizes is unknown.

Study-wide results and caveats: Spike-wide vaccine-associated CD4 TCRs dominated at 160-218 and 743-854. The reported proportion of spike-specific TCRs targeting unmutated variant regions was nearly half. Most donors were white British and more were female, and clonal diversity was possibly underestimated.

TCRdb's copy holds only in-frame clones and misses some; the assay was immunoSEQ multiplex PCR. This sample has over 150,000 clones, with around 94% found just once. This chain connects TRBV10-1 to TRBJ2-1; D possibly corresponds to TRBD1 (6 bases). The sample here was peripheral blood, taken 28 days after the second AZD1222 dose. This clonotype originated in an adult who received the AZD1222 COVID-19 vaccine. DNA for the CDR3: TGCGCCAGCAGTGAGGATCAGGGGACCTACAATGAGCAGTTCTTC. This translates into CASSEDQGTYNEQFF.